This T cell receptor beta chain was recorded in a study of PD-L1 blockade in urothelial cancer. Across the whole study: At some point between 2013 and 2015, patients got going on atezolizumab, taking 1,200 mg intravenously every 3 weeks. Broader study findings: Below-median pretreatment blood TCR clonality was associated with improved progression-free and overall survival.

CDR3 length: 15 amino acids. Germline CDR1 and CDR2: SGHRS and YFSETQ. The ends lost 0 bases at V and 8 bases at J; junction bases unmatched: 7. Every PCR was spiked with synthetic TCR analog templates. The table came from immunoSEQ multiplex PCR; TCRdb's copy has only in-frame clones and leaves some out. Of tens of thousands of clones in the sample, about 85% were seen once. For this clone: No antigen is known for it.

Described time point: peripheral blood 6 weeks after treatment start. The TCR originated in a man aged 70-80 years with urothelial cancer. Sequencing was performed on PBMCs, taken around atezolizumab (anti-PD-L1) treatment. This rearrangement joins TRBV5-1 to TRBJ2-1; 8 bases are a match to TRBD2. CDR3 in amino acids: CASSLDGRAGDEQFF. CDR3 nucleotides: TGCGCCAGCAGCTTGGACGGGAGGGCCGGGGATGAGCAGTTCTTC.